A single TCR beta chain is shown here with its context. This sample stems from a study of Graves' ophthalmopathy and Graves' hyperthyroidism. Ophthalmopathy donors showed moderate-to-severe activity, CAS ≥3, NOSPECS ≥4 and a duration under 3 months. The authors amplified TCR beta CDR3 regions from RNA transcripts. A first-round RT-PCR used HTBI primers, followed by a second-round multiplex PCR. One entry per CDR3 protein, called by TCRdb with MiXCR from the multiplex PCR reads. The table has about 160,000 distinct CDR3 sequences, 35% to 45% seen once. This CDR3 has 13 amino acids. J lost 3 bases, V lost 5 bases, and 2 bases had no gene match.

Sequenced: peripheral blood. The TCR comes from a man under 40 with Graves' ophthalmopathy. V gene TRBV12-3 or TRBV12-4 combines with J gene TRBJ1-1; 8 nucleotides agree with TRBD1. Here the CDR3 reads CASSTGGDTEAFF. In DNA, the CDR3 is TGTGCCAGCAGTACAGGGGGGGACACTGAAGCTTTCTTT.